Listed below are T cell receptor beta chains from one sample, sequenced in a study of blood T cell repertoires in COVID-19. The assay was immunoSEQ multiplex PCR, and TCRdb's table has in-frame clones only and misses some. The data contain some 260,000 clones, about three quarters of them singletons. Sequencing was carried out using peripheral blood. The receptors shown here come from an elderly woman with acute or convalescent COVID-19. Both conserved end residues are part of each CDR3. Fields, in order: V gene, clone size, CDR3 length, D gene, J gene, CDR3 DNA, CDR3 protein. The D gene is left open where the match is weak. Size is omitted from some rows. Given values are once, few, many or a class for expanded clones.

V gene: TRBV6-1
clone size: NA
CDR3 length: 12
D gene: NA
J gene: TRBJ2-7
CDR3 DNA: TGTGCCGGCAGTGAAGCTAACTACGAGCAGTACTTC
CDR3 protein: CAGSEANYEQYF

V gene: TRBV6-5
clone size: NA
CDR3 length: 14
D gene: TRBD1
J gene: TRBJ2-7
CDR3 DNA: TGTGCCAGCACTCCGACAGGGGGAGCCTACGAGCAGTACTTC
CDR3 protein: CASTPTGGAYEQYF

V gene: TRBV2
clone size: few
CDR3 length: 14
D gene: NA
J gene: TRBJ2-7
CDR3 DNA: TGTGCCGGAAAGGGCCAGGTGGGGCCCTACGAGCAGTACTTC
CDR3 protein: CAGKGQVGPYEQYF

V gene: TRBV6-4
clone size: NA
CDR3 length: 17
D gene: TRBD1
J gene: TRBJ2-4
CDR3 DNA: TGTGCCAGCAGTGGGGACAACAGGGGGCTGACCAAAAACATTCAGTACTTC
CDR3 protein: CASSGDNRGLTKNIQYF

V gene: TRBV2
clone size: NA
CDR3 length: 17
D gene: TRBD2
J gene: TRBJ2-1
CDR3 DNA: TGTGCCAGCAGTCCCGCTAGCGGGAGAGCTGATTACAATGAGCAGTTCTTC
CDR3 protein: CASSPASGRADYNEQFF

V gene: TRBV2
clone size: NA
CDR3 length: 15
D gene: NA
J gene: TRBJ2-2
CDR3 DNA: TGTGCCAGTGCTTTAGGAGGTGTCGGAGCCGGGGAGCTGTTTTTT
CDR3 protein: CASALGGVGAGELFF

V gene: TRBV18
clone size: NA
CDR3 length: 16
D gene: TRBD1
J gene: TRBJ2-2
CDR3 DNA: TGTGCCAGCGCTGTTCAGGGGGCAGCTGACACCGGGGAGCTGTTTTTT
CDR3 protein: CASAVQGAADTGELFF

V gene: TRBV6-2/TRBV6-3
clone size: NA
CDR3 length: 14
D gene: TRBD1
J gene: TRBJ2-2
CDR3 DNA: TGTGCCAGCAGTAGGAACAGGGGCACCGGGGAGCTGTTTTTT
CDR3 protein: CASSRNRGTGELFF

V gene: TRBV7-9
clone size: NA
CDR3 length: 15
D gene: NA
J gene: TRBJ2-7
CDR3 DNA: TGTGCCAGCAGCTTACTGGCTTCAAGCTCCTACGAGCAGTACTTC
CDR3 protein: CASSLLASSSYEQYF

V gene: TRBV6-5
clone size: once
CDR3 length: 13
D gene: NA
J gene: TRBJ1-2
CDR3 DNA: TGTGCCAGCTCATATGGACAGCACTATGGCTACACCTTC
CDR3 protein: CASSYGQHYGYTF

V gene: TRBV5-1
clone size: NA
CDR3 length: 14
D gene: NA
J gene: TRBJ2-1
CDR3 DNA: TGCGCCAGCAGCCACATAGACAGGTACAATGAGCAGTTCTTC
CDR3 protein: CASSHIDRYNEQFF

V gene: TRBV9
clone size: NA
CDR3 length: 16
D gene: TRBD1
J gene: TRBJ2-1
CDR3 DNA: TGTGCCAGCAGCGTGGCCGGGACAGGGGGCTACAATGAGCAGTTCTTC
CDR3 protein: CASSVAGTGGYNEQFF

V gene: TRBV3-1/TRBV3-2
clone size: NA
CDR3 length: 13
D gene: NA
J gene: TRBJ1-2
CDR3 DNA: TGTGCCAGCAGCCTCGGGGGGCCTTATGGCTACACCTTC
CDR3 protein: CASSLGGPYGYTF

V gene: TRBV5-1
clone size: NA
CDR3 length: 14
D gene: NA
J gene: TRBJ1-1
CDR3 DNA: TGCGCCAGCAGCCTCTCGGAGGGAAACACTGAAGCTTTCTTT
CDR3 protein: CASSLSEGNTEAFF

V gene: TRBV6-6
clone size: NA
CDR3 length: 16
D gene: NA
J gene: TRBJ2-1
CDR3 DNA: TGTGCCACCAAGGGGGGGGAGGCTCCAGTTAGGAATGAGCAGTTCTTC
CDR3 protein: CATKGGEAPVRNEQFF

V gene: TRBV2
clone size: few
CDR3 length: 15
D gene: TRBD2
J gene: TRBJ2-2
CDR3 DNA: TGTGCCACCAACGGACTAGCGGGGGGGACCGGGGAGCTGTTTTTT
CDR3 protein: CATNGLAGGTGELFF

V gene: TRBV5-1
clone size: NA
CDR3 length: 17
D gene: NA
J gene: TRBJ1-3
CDR3 DNA: TGCGCCAGCAGGGGAGGAGGTCGGGGTCACTCTGGAAACACCATATATTTT
CDR3 protein: CASRGGGRGHSGNTIYF

V gene: TRBV5-4
clone size: NA
CDR3 length: 16
D gene: TRBD1
J gene: TRBJ2-3
CDR3 DNA: TGTGCCAGCAGCTACGGCAGAGGACAGGGTGCAGATACGCAGTATTTT
CDR3 protein: CASSYGRGQGADTQYF

V gene: TRBV4-3
clone size: NA
CDR3 length: 15
D gene: NA
J gene: TRBJ1-1
CDR3 DNA: TGCGCCAGCAGCCAAAATCTGGGACAGAACACTGAAGCTTTCTTT
CDR3 protein: CASSQNLGQNTEAFF

V gene: TRBV5-1
clone size: NA
CDR3 length: 13
D gene: NA
J gene: TRBJ1-5
CDR3 DNA: TGCGCCAGCAGCTTGGGCGACAATCAGCCCCAGCATTTT
CDR3 protein: CASSLGDNQPQHF

V gene: TRBV5-4
clone size: NA
CDR3 length: 15
D gene: TRBD2
J gene: TRBJ2-1
CDR3 DNA: TGTGCCAGCAGCTTGCGACTAGCGGAGTACAATGAGCAGTTCTTC
CDR3 protein: CASSLRLAEYNEQFF

V gene: TRBV9
clone size: NA
CDR3 length: 15
D gene: NA
J gene: TRBJ1-4
CDR3 DNA: TGTGCCAGCAGCGTAGGAAGGCAGGGAGGTGAAAAACTGTTTTTT
CDR3 protein: CASSVGRQGGEKLFF